The clone carrying this T cell receptor (beta chain) was seen only a few times. The sample comes from a study of blood T cell repertoires in COVID-19. Across the study: Some COVID-19 samples were acute and others convalescent; all came from the United States, Italy and Spain. The cDNA or gDNA used as material had been derived from T cells, B-cell-depleted T cells, or PBMCs.

Authors' processing steps: Amplification of reference gene primers provided the estimated nucleated cell counts. TCRdb's table, derived via immunoSEQ multiplex PCR, lists solely in-frame clones and lacks some. That table supplies the V and J calls and clone size; D and trimming were determined from the DNA. This table has around 100,000 clones, more than 85% appearing once. The receptor's source is a man aged 50-60 years with active COVID-19. The material sequenced was peripheral blood.

The CDR3 DNA reads TGTGCCAGCGCCCGACAGGGGGCGTTCACTGAAGCTTTCTTT. Translated: CASARQGAFTEAFF. This chain joins TRBV27 and TRBJ1-1, with 10 bases identical to TRBD1. This CDR3 comprises 14 residues. Trimming took 8 bases from V and 4 from J; bases not matched to a gene: 7. Germline-derived CDR1 and CDR2 are MNHEY and SMNVEV (reference sequence).